This TCR beta chain stems from a study of T cell clonality in common variable immunodeficiency. Study-level results: In common variable immunodeficiency, TCR beta chains reportedly carried fewer deletions and N-nucleotide insertions.

The sample holds a few counts of this clone. Its antigen is not known. The DNA ends 3 residues before the CDR3 does, and the rest of the CDR3 is filled in from the germline J gene. Libraries were prepared by immunoSEQ multiplex PCR; TCRdb keeps only in-frame clonotypes and omits some of them. Sampling found about 42,000 clones, none seen once. CDR3 length equals 14 residues. CDR1 and CDR2 from the germline V gene are SGHTA and FQGNSA. The V and J ends lost 5 bases and 0 bases respectively, with 8 bases between them. This chain joins TRBV7-2 and TRBJ1-5; D gene ambiguous. Sequencing was carried out using peripheral blood mononuclear cells. The source is a human donor with common variable immunodeficiency. Incomplete CDR3 DNA: TGTGCCAGCAGCCCAGTGAATAGCAATCAGCCC. Its translation is CASSPVNSNQP. The CDR3 reads in full as CASSPVNSNQPQHF.